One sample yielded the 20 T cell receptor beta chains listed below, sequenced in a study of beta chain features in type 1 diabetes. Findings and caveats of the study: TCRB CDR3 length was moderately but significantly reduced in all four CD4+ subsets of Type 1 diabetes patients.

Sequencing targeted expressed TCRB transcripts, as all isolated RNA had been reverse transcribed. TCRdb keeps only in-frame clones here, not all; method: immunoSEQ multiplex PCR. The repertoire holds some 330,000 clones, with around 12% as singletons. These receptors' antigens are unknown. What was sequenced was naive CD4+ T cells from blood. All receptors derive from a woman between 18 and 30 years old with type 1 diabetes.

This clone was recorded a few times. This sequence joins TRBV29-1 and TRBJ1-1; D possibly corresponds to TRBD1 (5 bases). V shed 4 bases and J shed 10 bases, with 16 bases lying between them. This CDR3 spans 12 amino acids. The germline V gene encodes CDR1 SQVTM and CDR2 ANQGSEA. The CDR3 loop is CSVVLGVGGAFF. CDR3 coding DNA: TGCAGCGTTGTTTTAGGCGTGGGGGGAGCTTTCTTT. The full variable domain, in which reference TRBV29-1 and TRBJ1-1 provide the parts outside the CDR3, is SAVISQKPSRDICQRGTSLTIQCQVDSQVTMMFWYRQQPGQSLTLIATANQGSEATYESGFVIDKFPISRPNLTFSTLTVSNMSPEDSSIYLCSVVLGVGGAFFGQGTRLTVV.

CDR3 coding DNA: TGTGCCAGCAGAGAATCACAGGGGCAACTTAACTATGGCTACACCTTC. Amino acid sequence: CASRESQGQLNYGYTF. The rearrangement uses TRBV28 and TRBJ1-2; 7 bases are shared with TRBD1. With 6 bases clipped from V and 1 base from J, the junction kept 11 bases outside the gene matches. Germline loops: CDR1 MDHEN, CDR2 SYDVKM. This CDR3 has 16 amino acids.

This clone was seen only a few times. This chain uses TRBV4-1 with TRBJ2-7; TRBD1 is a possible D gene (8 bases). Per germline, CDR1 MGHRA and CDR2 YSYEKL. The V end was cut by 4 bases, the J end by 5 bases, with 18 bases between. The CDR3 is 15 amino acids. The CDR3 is CASSRNTGGAHEQYF. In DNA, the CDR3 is TGCGCCAGCAGCCGGAATACAGGGGGGGCACACGAGCAGTACTTC.

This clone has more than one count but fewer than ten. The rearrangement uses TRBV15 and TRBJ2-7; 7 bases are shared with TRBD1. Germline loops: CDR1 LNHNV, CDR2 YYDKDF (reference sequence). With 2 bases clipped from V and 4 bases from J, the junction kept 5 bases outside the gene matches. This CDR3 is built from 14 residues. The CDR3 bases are TGTGCCACCAGCAGACCGGGACAGCTATACGAGCAGTACTTC. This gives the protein CATSRPGQLYEQYF.

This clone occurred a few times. This CDR3 reads CSVSSGQGQGYTF. The CDR3 nucleotides are TGCAGCGTGTCCTCTGGACAGGGTCAGGGCTACACCTTC. The chain recombines TRBV29-1 with TRBJ1-2; 8 bases map to TRBD1. The CDR3 consists of 13 residues. CDR1 is SQVTM and CDR2 is ANQGSEA in the germline V gene. V shed 6 bases, J shed 8 bases, and the junction held 11 bases outside the gene matches.

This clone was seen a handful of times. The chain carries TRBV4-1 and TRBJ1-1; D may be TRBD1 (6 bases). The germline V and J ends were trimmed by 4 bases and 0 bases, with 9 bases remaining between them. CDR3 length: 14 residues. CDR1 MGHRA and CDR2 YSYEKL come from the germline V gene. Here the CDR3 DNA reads TGCGCCAGCAGCCTAGGACAGATGAACACTGAAGCTTTCTTT. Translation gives CASSLGQMNTEAFF.

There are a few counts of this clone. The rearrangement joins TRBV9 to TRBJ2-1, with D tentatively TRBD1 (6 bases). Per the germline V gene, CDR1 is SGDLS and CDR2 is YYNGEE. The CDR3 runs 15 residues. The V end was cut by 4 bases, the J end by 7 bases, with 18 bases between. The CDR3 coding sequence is TGTGCCAGCAGCCCAGGGGATGTTCGTGGGAATGAGCAGTTCTTC. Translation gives CASSPGDVRGNEQFF.

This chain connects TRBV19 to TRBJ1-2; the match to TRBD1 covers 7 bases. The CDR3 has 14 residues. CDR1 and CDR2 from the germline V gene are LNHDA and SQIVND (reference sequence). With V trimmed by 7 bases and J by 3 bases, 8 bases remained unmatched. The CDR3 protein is CASTPQGIYYGYTF. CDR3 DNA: TGTGCCAGTACTCCACAGGGGATTTACTATGGCTACACCTTC.

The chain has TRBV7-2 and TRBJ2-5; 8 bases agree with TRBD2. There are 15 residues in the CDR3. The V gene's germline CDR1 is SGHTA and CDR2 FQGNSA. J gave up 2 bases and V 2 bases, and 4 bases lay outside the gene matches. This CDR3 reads CASSLFSSGQETQYF. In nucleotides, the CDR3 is TGTGCCAGCAGCTTATTCTCTAGCGGGCAAGAGACCCAGTACTTC.

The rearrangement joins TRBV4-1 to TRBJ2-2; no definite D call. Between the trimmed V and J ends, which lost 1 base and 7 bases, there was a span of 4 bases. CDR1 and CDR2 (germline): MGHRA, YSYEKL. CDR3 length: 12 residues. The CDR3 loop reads CASSQGLGELFF. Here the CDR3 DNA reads TGCGCCAGCAGCCAAGGTCTCGGGGAGCTGTTTTTT.

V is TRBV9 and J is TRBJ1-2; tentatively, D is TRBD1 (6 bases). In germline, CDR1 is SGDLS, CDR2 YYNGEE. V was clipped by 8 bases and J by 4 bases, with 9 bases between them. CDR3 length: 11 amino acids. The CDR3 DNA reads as TGTGCCAGTTGGGGGCTCTATGGCTACACCTTC. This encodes CASWGLYGYTF.

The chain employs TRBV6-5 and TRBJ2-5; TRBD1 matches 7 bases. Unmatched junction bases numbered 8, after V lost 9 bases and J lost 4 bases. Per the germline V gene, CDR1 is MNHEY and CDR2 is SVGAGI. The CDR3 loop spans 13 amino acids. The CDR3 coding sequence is TGTGCCAGTGAGACAGGGTCCCGAGAGACCCAGTACTTC. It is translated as CASETGSRETQYF.

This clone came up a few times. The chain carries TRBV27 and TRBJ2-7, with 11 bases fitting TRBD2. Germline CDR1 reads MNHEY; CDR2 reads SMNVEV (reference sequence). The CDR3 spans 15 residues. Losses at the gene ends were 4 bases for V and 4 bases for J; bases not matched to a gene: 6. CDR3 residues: CASSSTSGSSYEQYF. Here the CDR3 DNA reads TGTGCCAGCAGTTCAACTAGCGGGAGTTCGTACGAGCAGTACTTC.

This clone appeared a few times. CDR3 DNA sequence: TGTGCCAGCTGGGGGGTCTCCTACGAGCAGTACTTC. Protein sequence: CASWGVSYEQYF. V is TRBV28 and J is TRBJ2-7, with a weak D call TRBD2 (6 bases). This CDR3 has 12 residues. V lost 8 bases to trimming and J lost 0 bases, with 8 bases between them. Germline CDR1 is MDHEN and CDR2 is SYDVKM.

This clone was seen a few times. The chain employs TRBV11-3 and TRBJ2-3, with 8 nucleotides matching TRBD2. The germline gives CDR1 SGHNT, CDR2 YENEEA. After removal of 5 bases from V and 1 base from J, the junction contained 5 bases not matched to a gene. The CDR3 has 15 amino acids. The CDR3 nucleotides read TGTGCCAGCAGCACCGGACTAGCTGGCACAGATACGCAGTATTTT. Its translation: CASSTGLAGTDTQYF.

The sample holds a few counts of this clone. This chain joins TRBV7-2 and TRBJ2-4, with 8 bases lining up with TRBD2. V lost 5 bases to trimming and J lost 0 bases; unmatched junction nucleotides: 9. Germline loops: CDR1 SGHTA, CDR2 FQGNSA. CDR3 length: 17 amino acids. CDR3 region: CASSPDGGETAKNIQYF. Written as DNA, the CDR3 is TGTGCCAGCAGCCCGGACGGGGGGGAGACAGCCAAAAACATTCAGTACTTC.

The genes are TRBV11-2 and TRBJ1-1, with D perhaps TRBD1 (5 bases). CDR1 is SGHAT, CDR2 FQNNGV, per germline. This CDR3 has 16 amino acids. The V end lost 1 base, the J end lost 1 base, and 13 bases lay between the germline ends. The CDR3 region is CASSLVFRQTNTEAFF. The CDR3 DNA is TGTGCCAGCAGCTTAGTATTCCGACAGACGAACACTGAAGCTTTCTTT.

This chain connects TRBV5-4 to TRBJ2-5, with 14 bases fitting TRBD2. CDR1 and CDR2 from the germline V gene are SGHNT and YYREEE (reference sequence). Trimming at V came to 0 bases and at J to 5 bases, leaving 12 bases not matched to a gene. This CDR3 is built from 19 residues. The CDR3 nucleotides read TGTGCCAGCAGCTTGGTAGTTTTCGGGACTAGCGGGAGTCTGGAGACCCAGTACTTC. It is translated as CASSLVVFGTSGSLETQYF.

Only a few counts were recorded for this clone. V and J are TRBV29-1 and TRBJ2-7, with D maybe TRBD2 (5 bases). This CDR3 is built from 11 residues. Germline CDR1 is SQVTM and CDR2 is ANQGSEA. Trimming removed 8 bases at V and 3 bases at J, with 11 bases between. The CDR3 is CSTQTNYEQYF. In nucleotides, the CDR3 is TGCAGCACACAGACTAACTACGAGCAGTACTTC.

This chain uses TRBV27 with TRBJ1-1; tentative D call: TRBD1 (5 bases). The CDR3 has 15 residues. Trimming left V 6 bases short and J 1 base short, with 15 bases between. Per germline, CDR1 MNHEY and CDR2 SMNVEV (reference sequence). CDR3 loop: CASSPGTNRNTEAFF. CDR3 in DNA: TGTGCCAGCAGCCCGGGGACTAACCGGAACACTGAAGCTTTCTTT.